The 12 T cell receptor beta chains given below trace back to one sample, sequenced in a study of identical twins. MiXCR, run by TCRdb on the 5' RACE reads, gives a single entry per CDR3 protein. The sample records around 490,000 distinct CDR3 sequences, around 24% being singletons. This same sample was also part of a study on yellow fever vaccine responses in identical twins.

The source material was CD4+ T cells sorted from blood. The origin of the receptors is a woman under 30 in good health.

The table lists this clonotype with many counts. The chain carries TRBV24-1 and TRBJ2-1; 10 nucleotides agree with TRBD2. The length of the CDR3 is 15 residues. Looked up from germline, CDR1 is KGHDR and CDR2 is SFDVKD. The J segment lost 5 bases and the V segment lost 3 bases, leaving 3 bases of the junction unmatched. CDR3 region: CATSDPTSGNNEQFF. The CDR3 nucleotides read TGTGCCACCAGTGATCCAACTAGCGGGAACAATGAGCAGTTCTTC.

J is TRBJ2-3 and V is TRBV5-1; 12 nucleotides match TRBD2. Germline V lookup: CDR1 SGHRS, CDR2 YFSETQ. The CDR3 length is 17 residues. V was clipped by 0 bases and J by 5 bases; unmatched bases: 7. The CDR3 coding sequence is TGCGCCAGCAGCTTGGGCCTAGCGGGAGGGCCTGGAGATACGCAGTATTTT. Its protein is CASSLGLAGGPGDTQYF.

This clonotype appeared many times. The chain combines TRBV12-3 or TRBV12-4 with TRBJ2-5; TRBD1 agrees at 11 bases. The CDR3 runs to 15 residues. Trimming removed 1 base from V and 5 bases from J; junction bases left unmatched: 3. CDR3 in amino acids: CASSLGTGGGETQYF. CDR3 bases: TGTGCCAGCAGTTTAGGGACAGGGGGCGGGGAGACCCAGTACTTC.

J is TRBJ1-2 and V is TRBV7-2; 9 bases align to TRBD1. Losses at the gene ends were 4 bases for V and 5 bases for J; bases not matched to a gene: 5. Germline values: CDR1 SGHTA, CDR2 FQGNSA. The CDR3 runs to 14 residues. CDR3 DNA sequence: TGTGCCAGCAGCTCGGGGACAGGGCCGTATGGCTACACCTTC. Residues: CASSSGTGPYGYTF. Drawing the rest from reference TRBV7-2 and TRBJ1-2, the complete variable domain is GAGVSQSPSNKVTEKGKDVELRCDPISGHTALYWYRQSLGQGLEFLIYFQGNSAPDKSGLPSDRFSAERTGGSVSTLTIQRTQQEDSAVYLCASSSGTGPYGYTFGSGTRLTVV.

This clonotype was counted only a few times. The gene calls are TRBV20-1 and TRBJ2-3; D is possibly TRBD2 (5 bases). Germline V gives CDR1 DFQATT, CDR2 SNEGSKA (reference sequence). The V and J ends lost 2 bases and 6 bases respectively, with 12 bases between them. The CDR3 totals 13 residues. In nucleotides, the CDR3 is TGCAGTGCTAGAAGAGTTGGGGAGGATACGCAGTATTTT. Amino acid sequence: CSARRVGEDTQYF.

The V and J genes are TRBV4-1 and TRBJ2-7, with a tentative D call TRBD2 (5 bases). Trimming took off 1 base at V and 7 bases at J, with 17 bases between the two ends. The length of the CDR3 is 15 residues. Germline V gene data show CDR1 as MGHRA and CDR2 as YSYEKL. CDR3 amino acids: CASSQVSRGNGEQYF. The CDR3 nucleotides read TGCGCCAGCAGCCAAGTGTCCCGGGGAAACGGTGAGCAGTACTTC.

The chain carries TRBV29-1 and TRBJ2-5; weak D call: TRBD2 (5 bases). V was clipped by 0 bases and J by 5 bases, with 16 bases between them. CDR1 SQVTM and CDR2 ANQGSEA come from the germline V gene. This CDR3 is built from 15 residues. The CDR3 DNA is TGCAGCGTTGAAGATCGGATCAACCGAGGGGAGACCCAGTACTTC. It encodes CSVEDRINRGETQYF.

The chain recombines TRBV14 with TRBJ2-1; a weak D match, TRBD1 (5 bases). Trimming pared 3 bases from V and 13 bases from J, leaving 10 bases between. Germline CDR1 and CDR2: SGHDN and FVKESK. This CDR3 region has 11 residues. The chain's CDR3 is CASSQTVYQFF. CDR3 DNA: TGTGCCAGCAGCCAGACAGTATATCAGTTCTTC.

This clonotype was counted many times. The chain carries TRBV27 and TRBJ2-1; D may be TRBD2 (5 bases). Per the germline V gene, CDR1 is MNHEY and CDR2 is SMNVEV (reference sequence). The CDR3 is made up of 12 amino acids. Trimming shortened V by 4 bases and J by 5 bases, and 6 bases separated the two germline ends. The CDR3 nucleotides read TGTGCCAGCAGTTCGGGAAACAATGAGCAGTTCTTC. Translation: CASSSGNNEQFF.

This clonotype was counted a few times. This chain uses TRBV20-1 with TRBJ2-7; D not resolved. CDR3 size: 14 residues. V lost 4 bases and J lost 4, with 17 bases in between. CDR1 is DFQATT and CDR2 is SNEGSKA in the germline V gene (reference sequence). The CDR3 reads CSAITKVPPYEQYV. CDR3 nucleotide sequence: TGCAGTGCTATAACAAAAGTACCCCCTTACGAGCAGTACGTC.

The chain combines TRBV12-3 or TRBV12-4 with TRBJ1-6; D remains ambiguous. CDR3 length equals 14 residues. V shed 2 bases and J shed 6 bases, with 8 bases lying between them. CDR3 sequence reads: CASSLSGPNSPLHF. CDR3 bases: TGTGCCAGCAGTTTATCCGGCCCTAATTCACCCCTCCACTTT.

In its sample, this clonotype was seen a few times. The J gene is TRBJ1-6, the V gene TRBV5-1; unclear D gene. CDR1 and CDR2 (germline): SGHRS, YFSETQ. This CDR3 spans 13 amino acids. V lost 6 bases and J lost 7, with 11 bases in between. The chain's CDR3 is CASKYTENSPLHF. For the CDR3, the DNA is TGCGCCAGCAAATACACAGAGAATTCACCCCTCCACTTT.